This T cell receptor beta chain was profiled in a study of blood T cell repertoires in COVID-19. For the study at large: The samples span acute and convalescent COVID-19 from the United States, Italy and Spain.

This CDR3 contains 14 residues. Per germline, CDR1 MNHEY and CDR2 SVGAGI. The V gene end was trimmed by 10 bases and the J gene end by 8 bases; junction bases not matched to a gene: 10. Libraries were prepared by immunoSEQ multiplex PCR; TCRdb keeps only in-frame clonotypes and omits some of them. Of approximately 28,000 clones in the sample, around 67% were seen once. The TCR originated in a man aged 55 to 70 with active or convalescent COVID-19. Sequenced input: peripheral blood. The genes are TRBV6-5 and TRBJ2-1; 11 bases are a match to TRBD2. The CDR3 sequence: CAIGVAGGPDEQFF. The CDR3 DNA sequence: TGTGCCATCGGGGTAGCGGGAGGGCCCGATGAGCAGTTCTTC.